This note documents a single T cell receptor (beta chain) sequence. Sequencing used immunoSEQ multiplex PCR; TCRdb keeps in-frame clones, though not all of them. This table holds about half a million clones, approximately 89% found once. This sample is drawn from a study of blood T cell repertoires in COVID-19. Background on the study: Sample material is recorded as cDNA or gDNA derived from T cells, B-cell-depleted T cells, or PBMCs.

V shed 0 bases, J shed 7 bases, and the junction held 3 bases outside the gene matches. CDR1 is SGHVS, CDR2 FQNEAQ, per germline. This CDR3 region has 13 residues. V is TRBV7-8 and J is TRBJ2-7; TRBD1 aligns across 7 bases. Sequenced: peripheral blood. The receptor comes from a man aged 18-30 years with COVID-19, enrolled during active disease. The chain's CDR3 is CASSLAGTDEQYF. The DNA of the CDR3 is TGTGCCAGCAGCTTAGCTGGGACAGATGAGCAGTACTTC.